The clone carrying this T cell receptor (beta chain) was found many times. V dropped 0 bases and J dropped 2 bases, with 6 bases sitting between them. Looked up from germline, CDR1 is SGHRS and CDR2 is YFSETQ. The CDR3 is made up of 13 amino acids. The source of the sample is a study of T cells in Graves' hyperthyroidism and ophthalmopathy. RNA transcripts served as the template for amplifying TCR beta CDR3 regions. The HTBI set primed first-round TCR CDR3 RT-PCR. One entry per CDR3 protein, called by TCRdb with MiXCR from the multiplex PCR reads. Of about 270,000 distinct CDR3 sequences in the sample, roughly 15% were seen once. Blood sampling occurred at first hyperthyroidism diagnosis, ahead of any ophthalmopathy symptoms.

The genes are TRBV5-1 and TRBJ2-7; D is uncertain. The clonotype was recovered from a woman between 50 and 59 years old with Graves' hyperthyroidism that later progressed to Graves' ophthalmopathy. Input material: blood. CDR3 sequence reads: CASSLDTAYEQYF. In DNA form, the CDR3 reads TGCGCCAGCAGCTTGGACACGGCCTACGAGCAGTACTTC. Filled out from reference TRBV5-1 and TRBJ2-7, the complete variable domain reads KAGVTQTPRYLIKTRGQQVTLSCSPISGHRSVSWYQQTPGQGLQFLFEYFSETQRNKGNFPGRFSGRQFSNSRSEMNVSTLELGDSALYLCASSLDTAYEQYFGPGTRLTVT.